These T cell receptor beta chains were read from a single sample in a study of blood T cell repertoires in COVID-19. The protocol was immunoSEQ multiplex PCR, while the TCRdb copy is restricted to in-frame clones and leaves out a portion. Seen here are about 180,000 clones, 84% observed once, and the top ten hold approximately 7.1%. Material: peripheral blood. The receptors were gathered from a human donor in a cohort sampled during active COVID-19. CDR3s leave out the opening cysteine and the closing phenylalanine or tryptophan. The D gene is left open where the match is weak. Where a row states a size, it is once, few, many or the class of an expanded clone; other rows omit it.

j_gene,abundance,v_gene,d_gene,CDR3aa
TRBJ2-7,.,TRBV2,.,ASSESGVEQY
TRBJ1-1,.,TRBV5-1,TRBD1,ASSSNRGLTEAF
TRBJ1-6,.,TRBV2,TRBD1,ASSEDFPLGQGANNSPLH
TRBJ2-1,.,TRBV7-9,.,ASSLEGFGVRGFGEQF
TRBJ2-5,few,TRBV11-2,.,ASSLNQETQY
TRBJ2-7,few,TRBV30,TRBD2,AWTSGAYEQY
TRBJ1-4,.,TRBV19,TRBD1,ASSRDRIVQATNEKLF
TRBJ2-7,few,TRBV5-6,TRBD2,ASSLGLAHEQY
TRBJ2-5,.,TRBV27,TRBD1,ASSRDRVKETQY
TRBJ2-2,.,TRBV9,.,ASSVVGTGELF
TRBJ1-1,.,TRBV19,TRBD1,ASSPRDRGEAF
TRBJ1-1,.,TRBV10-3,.,AIRRDIRGTEAF
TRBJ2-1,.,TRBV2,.,ASSDPPSNNEQF
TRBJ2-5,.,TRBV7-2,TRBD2,ASSLDGTRGETQY
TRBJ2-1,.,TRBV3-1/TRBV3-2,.,ASSQDRRDEQF
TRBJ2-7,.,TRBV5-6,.,ASSSARQTYEQY
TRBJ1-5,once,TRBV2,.,ASSLFPGYQPQH
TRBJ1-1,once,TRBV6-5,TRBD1,ASRLNRGDTEAF
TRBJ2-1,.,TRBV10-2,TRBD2,ASSLAGITYNEQF
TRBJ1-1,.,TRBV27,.,ASRPQGLATEAF
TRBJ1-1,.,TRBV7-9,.,ASSFGQGAEAF
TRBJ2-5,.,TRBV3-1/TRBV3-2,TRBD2,ASSQDLSSGQETQY